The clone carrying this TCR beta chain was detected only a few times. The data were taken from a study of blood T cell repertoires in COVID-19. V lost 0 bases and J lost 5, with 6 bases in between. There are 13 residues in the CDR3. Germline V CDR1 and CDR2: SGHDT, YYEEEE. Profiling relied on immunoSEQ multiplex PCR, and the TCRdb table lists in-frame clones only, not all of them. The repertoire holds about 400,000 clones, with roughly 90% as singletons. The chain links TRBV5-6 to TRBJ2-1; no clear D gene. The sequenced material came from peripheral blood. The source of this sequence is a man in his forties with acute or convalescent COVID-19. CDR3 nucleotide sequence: TGTGCCAGCAGCTTGGAGCCAAACAATGAGCAGTTCTTC. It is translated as CASSLEPNNEQFF.